This T cell receptor beta chain was documented in a study of blood T cell repertoires in COVID-19. The wider study: COVID-19 samples from acute and convalescent phases originated in the United States, Italy and Spain.

V was shortened by 0 bases and J by 4 bases, with 10 bases between the two germline ends. The germline gives CDR1 GTSNPN, CDR2 SVGIG (reference sequence). This CDR3 spans 14 amino acids. The method was immunoSEQ multiplex PCR; TCRdb's version includes in-frame clones alone and lacks a portion of them. The table has tens of thousands of clones, approximately 88% seen once. This clonotype was sampled from a man aged 70-80 years with acute or convalescent COVID-19. The sample comprised peripheral blood. The chain uses TRBV30 and TRBJ1-3; D may be TRBD1 (6 bases). The CDR3: CAWSVSGAGNTIYF. In DNA form, the CDR3 reads TGTGCCTGGAGTGTTTCAGGGGCCGGAAACACCATATATTTT.